Below are 25 T cell receptor beta chains sequenced from a single sample in a study of blood T cell repertoires in COVID-19. TCRdb's copy holds only in-frame clones and misses some; the assay was immunoSEQ multiplex PCR. Seen here are under 300,000 clones, around 87% observed once, and the top ten hold 7.2%. The sequenced material came from peripheral blood. The origin of the receptors is a man aged 60-69 years who had recovered from COVID-19.

V is TRBV9 and J is TRBJ2-2; 11 bases map to TRBD2. This CDR3 has 16 amino acids. V shed 0 bases, J shed 5 bases, and the junction held 3 bases outside the gene matches. The germline gives CDR1 SGDLS, CDR2 YYNGEE. Written as DNA, the CDR3 is TGTGCCAGCAGCGTAGATGGGACTAGCGGAACCGGGGAGCTGTTTTTT. It specifies CASSVDGTSGTGELFF.

The chain combines TRBV10-1 with TRBJ2-5; 8 bases align to TRBD2. The CDR3 has 16 amino acids. The J segment lost 4 bases and the V segment lost 3 bases, leaving 10 bases of the junction unmatched. Germline CDR1 and CDR2: WNHNN and SYGVQD (reference sequence). CDR3 in amino acids: CASSDSGGPHRETQYF. In DNA form, the CDR3 reads TGCGCCAGCAGTGATTCGGGGGGGCCCCACAGAGAGACCCAGTACTTC.

The CDR3 nucleotides read TGTGCCACCAGCACAACTCCTCGTTGGGAGACCCAGTACTTC. Translation: CATSTTPRWETQYF. This chain connects TRBV15 to TRBJ2-5; D uncertain. The CDR3 runs 14 residues. The V end was cut by 4 bases, the J end by 5 bases, with 14 bases between. Germline lookup yields CDR1 LNHNV and CDR2 YYDKDF (reference sequence).

The rearrangement joins TRBV28 to TRBJ1-6; D is ambiguous. CDR1 is MDHEN and CDR2 is SYDVKM in the germline V gene. CDR3 length: 15 residues. Trimming took 0 bases from V and 7 from J, leaving 10 bases between them. The CDR3 nucleotides read TGTGCCAGCAGTTTATGCACAGAACTCAATTCACCCCTCCACTTT. Translation gives CASSLCTELNSPLHF.

J is TRBJ1-2 and V is TRBV9, with TRBD1 matching over 8 bases. The CDR3 totals 14 residues. Germline CDR1 is SGDLS and CDR2 is YYNGEE. J gave up 13 bases and V 4 bases, and 15 bases lay outside the gene matches. The CDR3, as DNA: TGTGCCAGCAGCACTGGACAGGGACGAGTAAAGGGCACCTTC. It codes for CASSTGQGRVKGTF.

The chain carries TRBV19 and TRBJ1-2; D perhaps matches TRBD1 (6 bases). The V end was cut by 6 bases, the J end by 2 bases, with 16 bases between. Germline-derived CDR1 and CDR2 are LNHDA and SQIVND (reference sequence). The CDR3 length is 15 residues. CDR3 nucleotides: TGTGCCAGTAGATACAGGGTGGCTGAAAACTATGGCTACACCTTC. Protein: CASRYRVAENYGYTF.

This rearrangement joins TRBV4-2 to TRBJ2-3, with 15 bases matching TRBD2. The CDR3 spans 18 residues. After removal of 4 bases from V and 3 bases from J, the junction contained 8 bases not matched to a gene. Per germline, CDR1 LGHNA and CDR2 YNFKEQ. For the CDR3, the DNA is TGTGCCAGCAGCCCACTACGGACTAGCGGGGGGGGGACAGATACGCAGTATTTT. Translating it yields CASSPLRTSGGGTDTQYF.

The chain employs TRBV3-1 (or the pseudogene TRBV3-2) and TRBJ2-5, with 7 bases identical to TRBD1. CDR3 size: 14 residues. Germline CDR1 and CDR2: LGHDT and YNNKEL (reference sequence). V dropped 1 base and J dropped 3; count of bases not matched to a gene: 2. The CDR3 sequence: CASSQGQGKETQYF. As DNA, the CDR3 is TGTGCCAGCAGCCAAGGACAGGGCAAAGAGACCCAGTACTTC.

J is TRBJ2-6 and V is TRBV3-1 (or the pseudogene TRBV3-2); D unclear. The CDR3 has 16 residues. In germline, CDR1 is LGHDT, CDR2 YNNKEL (reference sequence). V lost 2 bases and J 1 base, leaving 9 bases between the germline ends. CDR3 loop: CASSQLSGSGANVLTF. The CDR3 DNA sequence: TGTGCCAGCAGCCAACTATCCGGGTCTGGGGCCAACGTCCTGACTTTC.

V gene TRBV6-5 combines with J gene TRBJ2-7; a weak D match, TRBD1 (6 bases). The germline V and J ends were trimmed by 5 bases and 4 bases, with 12 bases remaining between them. CDR1 is MNHEY, CDR2 SVGAGI, per germline. The CDR3 contains 13 residues. The CDR3 nucleotides are TGTGCCAGCAGTCCGACAGGACTTTACGAGCAGTACTTC. Its translation is CASSPTGLYEQYF.

V is TRBV10-3 and J is TRBJ2-5; 7 bases align to TRBD2. Germline V CDR1 and CDR2: ENHRY, SYGVKD. The CDR3 has 14 amino acids. The junction had 7 bases not matched to a gene; V was cut back by 3 bases and J by 6 bases. In DNA, the CDR3 is TGTGCCATCAGTGAACCCGGGACTACCAAGACCCAGTACTTC. Translation gives CAISEPGTTKTQYF.

J is TRBJ1-5 and V is TRBV5-1; 7 bases are a match to TRBD1. Germline assignment: CDR1 SGHRS and CDR2 YFSETQ. This CDR3 is built from 14 residues. Unmatched junction bases numbered 8, after V lost 6 bases and J lost 5 bases. CDR3 in DNA: TGCGCCAGCAATGCCCGGGACAGAGATCAGCCCCAGCATTTT. Translated, it gives CASNARDRDQPQHF.

The rearrangement links TRBV29-1 to TRBJ1-2; possibly TRBD1 for D (6 bases). The length of the CDR3 is 12 residues. Trimming cost V 5 bases and J 9 bases, with 16 bases left between them. The germline V gene has CDR1 SQVTM and CDR2 ANQGSEA. The CDR3 sequence is CSVRITGHSYTF. CDR3 DNA sequence: TGCAGCGTTCGTATTACAGGGCACAGCTACACCTTC.

The chain employs TRBV2 and TRBJ2-3; 7 bases are shared with TRBD1. V lost 6 bases, J lost 0 bases, and 9 bases stayed unmatched. CDR3 length: 16 residues. In germline, CDR1 is SNHLY, CDR2 FYNNEI. The CDR3 loop is CASRGLQGTSTDTQYF. For the CDR3, the DNA is TGTGCCAGCAGGGGCCTACAGGGGACCAGCACAGATACGCAGTATTTT.

The chain combines TRBV7-9 with TRBJ2-1; 11 bases agree with TRBD2. This CDR3 spans 18 amino acids. Per germline, CDR1 SEHNR and CDR2 FQNEAQ (reference sequence). The J segment lost 5 bases and the V segment lost 4 bases, leaving 13 bases of the junction unmatched. The CDR3 reads CASSYGLAGAKYNNEQFF. CDR3 bases: TGTGCCAGCAGCTATGGACTAGCGGGCGCGAAATACAACAATGAGCAGTTCTTC. Together with reference TRBV7-9 and TRBJ2-1, the CDR3 gives the full variable domain: DTGVSQNPRHKITKRGQNVTFRCDPISEHNRLYWYRQTLGQGPEFLTYFQNEAQLEKSRLLSDRFSAERPKGSFSTLEIQRTEQGDSAMYLCASSYGLAGAKYNNEQFFGPGTRLTVL.

This chain links TRBV7-9 with TRBJ1-2; 9 bases align to TRBD1. V was pared by 4 bases and J by 6 bases, with 9 bases of the junction left unmatched. The CDR3 runs to 15 residues. The germline V gene has CDR1 SEHNR and CDR2 FQNEAQ (reference sequence). The CDR3 DNA reads TGTGCCAGCAGCTACGGGGACAGGGTAAATCATGGCTACACCTTC. This sequence encodes CASSYGDRVNHGYTF.

The V call is TRBV5-1, the J call TRBJ2-3, with TRBD2 matching 8 bases. Germline CDR1 reads SGHRS; CDR2 reads YFSETQ. V was pared by 4 bases and J by 3 bases, with 7 bases of the junction left unmatched. This CDR3 has 15 residues. DNA for the CDR3: TGCGCCAGCAGCGCAATAGCGGGGTGGACAGATACGCAGTATTTT. Translated: CASSAIAGWTDTQYF.

The rearrangement links TRBV6-6 to TRBJ1-1, with TRBD1 as a possible D gene (6 bases). CDR1 and CDR2 (germline): MNHNY, SVGAGI (reference sequence). V was cut by 2 bases and J by 0 bases, with 10 bases left in between. The CDR3 has 15 residues. CDR3 sequence (DNA): TGTGCCAGCAGTTACGAGGGACACATGAACACTGAAGCTTTCTTT. Amino acid sequence: CASSYEGHMNTEAFF.

The J gene is TRBJ1-5, the V gene TRBV6-5; 7 bases map to TRBD1. V trimming: 7 bases; J trimming: 6 bases; junction bases outside the gene matches: 3. CDR3 size: 12 residues. In germline, CDR1 is MNHEY, CDR2 SVGAGI. The CDR3 nucleotides are TGTGCCAGCACCGACAGGGTTCAGCCCCAGCATTTT. Translating it yields CASTDRVQPQHF.

The chain is built from TRBV6-2 or TRBV6-3 and TRBJ1-5, with 8 positions matching TRBD1. Trimming at V came to 4 bases and at J to 6 bases, leaving 5 bases not matched to a gene. CDR3 length: 14 amino acids. From germline, CDR1 is MNHEY and CDR2 SVGEGT. The CDR3 protein is CASSSQGGTQPQHF. The CDR3 nucleotides read TGTGCCAGCAGTTCACAGGGGGGGACTCAGCCCCAGCATTTT.

In its sample, this clone was seen once. The chain joins TRBV2 to TRBJ1-6; no clear D gene. In germline, CDR1 is SNHLY, CDR2 FYNNEI. This CDR3 region has 12 residues. Trimming took off 4 bases at V and 10 bases at J, with 8 bases between the two ends. The CDR3 nucleotides read TGTGCCAGCAGTGTTAATAGATCACCCCTCCACTTT. Protein: CASSVNRSPLHF.

The chain carries TRBV18 and TRBJ2-7; no clear D. Looked up from germline, CDR1 is KGHSH and CDR2 is LQKENI. The germline V and J ends were trimmed by 2 bases and 1 base, with 12 bases remaining between them. The CDR3 length is 15 residues. CDR3 nucleotides: TGTGCCAGCTCACCAACCCAGGATGAGTCCTACGAGCAGTACGTC. This gives the protein CASSPTQDESYEQYV.

The chain carries TRBV7-2 and TRBJ2-1, with 12 bases identical to TRBD2. The CDR3 is 16 amino acids. CDR1 is SGHTA and CDR2 is FQGNSA in the germline V gene. V was clipped by 4 bases and J by 4 bases; unmatched bases: 5. DNA of the CDR3: TGTGCCAGCAGCTCGCGACTAGCGGGGGAATACAATGAGCAGTTCTTC. Its protein is CASSSRLAGEYNEQFF.

The rearrangement joins TRBV4-1 to TRBJ2-4, with 12 nucleotides matching TRBD2. Germline assignment: CDR1 MGHRA and CDR2 YSYEKL. V dropped 2 bases and J dropped 1; count of bases not matched to a gene: 3. The CDR3 is made up of 17 amino acids. The DNA of the CDR3 is TGCGCCAGCAGCCAACCTACTAGCGGGGGGGCCAAAAACATTCAGTACTTC. Translating gives CASSQPTSGGAKNIQYF.

The chain uses TRBV19 and TRBJ1-1, with unresolved D. The V end was cut by 9 bases, the J end by 5 bases, with 19 bases between. This CDR3 comprises 14 residues. From germline, CDR1 is LNHDA and CDR2 SQIVND (reference sequence). The CDR3 DNA reads as TGTGCCAGCGATCACGGGGTACTGAGGACTGAAGCTTTCTTT. Translated: CASDHGVLRTEAFF.